The 8 T cell receptor beta chains in this list originate from one sample, sequenced in a study of blood T cell repertoires in COVID-19. Sequenced by immunoSEQ multiplex PCR; TCRdb stores in-frame clones only, minus some. The sample has some 180,000 clones, around 81% seen once. The material sequenced was peripheral blood. The receptors were sampled from a woman between 35 and 50 years old with COVID-19, enrolled during active disease.

The rearrangement links TRBV30 to TRBJ2-7; 7 nucleotides line up with TRBD2. The CDR3 loop spans 14 amino acids. Losses at the gene ends were 4 bases for V and 0 bases for J; bases not matched to a gene: 6. Germline CDR1 and CDR2: GTSNPN and SVGIG (reference sequence). The CDR3, as DNA: TGTGCCTGGACCCCGGGACTAAGCTCCTACGAGCAGTACTTC. Its translation: CAWTPGLSSYEQYF.

The rearrangement joins TRBV10-3 to TRBJ2-7; 10 bases are a match to TRBD1. The CDR3 is 12 residues long. Germline V lookup: CDR1 ENHRY, CDR2 SYGVKD. Trimming at V came to 9 bases and at J to 2 bases, leaving 1 base not matched to a gene. CDR3 amino acids: CAIGQGAYEQYF. The CDR3 nucleotides read TGTGCCATAGGACAGGGGGCCTACGAGCAGTACTTC.

The V call is TRBV6-6, the J call TRBJ2-5; 7 bases agree with TRBD2. From germline, CDR1 is MNHNY and CDR2 SVGAGI (reference sequence). The CDR3 consists of 15 residues. V trimming: 4 bases; J trimming: 3 bases; junction bases outside the gene matches: 8. CDR3 sequence reads: CASSFPRGREETQYF. CDR3 nucleotides: TGTGCCAGCAGTTTCCCTCGGGGGAGGGAAGAGACCCAGTACTTC.

The J gene is TRBJ2-7, the V gene TRBV6-6; 8 positions agree with TRBD2. Germline V gene lookup returns CDR1 MNHNY and CDR2 SVGAGI (reference sequence). This CDR3 is built from 12 residues. J was trimmed by 11 bases and V by 7 bases; bases with no gene match: 10. CDR3 in DNA: TGTGCCAGCAACGCCGTTAGCGGGATGGAGTACTTC. It codes for CASNAVSGMEYF.

The gene calls are TRBV30 and TRBJ2-7; 7 bases fit TRBD1. This CDR3 contains 14 residues. The ends lost 3 bases at V and 6 bases at J; junction bases unmatched: 11. Germline V CDR1 and CDR2: GTSNPN, SVGIG (reference sequence). CDR3 DNA sequence: TGTGCCTGGAGCACGAGACAGGGCCCTTCCGAGCAGTACTTC. Protein sequence: CAWSTRQGPSEQYF.

CDR3 loop: CAISESGQGGGYTF. In DNA, the CDR3 is TGTGCCATCAGTGAGTCGGGACAGGGCGGTGGCTACACCTTC. The rearrangement links TRBV10-3 to TRBJ1-2; the match to TRBD1 covers 9 bases. Per germline, CDR1 ENHRY and CDR2 SYGVKD. The V gene end was trimmed by 0 bases and the J gene end by 7 bases; junction bases not matched to a gene: 3. This CDR3 is 14 amino acids long.

V usage is TRBV6-5 and J usage is TRBJ1-3; D is unclear. The V and J ends lost 8 bases and 0 bases respectively, with 2 bases between them. Germline V gene lookup returns CDR1 MNHEY and CDR2 SVGAGI. The CDR3 spans 11 residues. The CDR3 is CASLSGNTIYF. For the CDR3, the DNA is TGTGCCAGCCTCTCTGGAAACACCATATATTTT.

The genes are TRBV18 and TRBJ1-4; 7 nucleotides match TRBD1. The V gene end was trimmed by 1 base and the J gene end by 4 bases; junction bases not matched to a gene: 6. The CDR3 extends over 16 amino acids. Germline V gene lookup returns CDR1 KGHSH and CDR2 LQKENI. The CDR3 DNA reads as TGTGCCAGCTCACCACAGGAACAGGGGATTAATGAAAAACTGTTTTTT. Translated, it gives CASSPQEQGINEKLFF.